These 2 T cell receptor beta chains were sequenced from one sample in a study of blood T cell repertoires in COVID-19. The assay was immunoSEQ multiplex PCR, and TCRdb's table has in-frame clones only and misses some. Of 62,000 or so clones listed, around 85% are singletons. The source material was peripheral blood. These receptors originate from a woman aged 55-75 years with acute or convalescent COVID-19.

The chain carries TRBV7-8 and TRBJ2-7; 10 nucleotides line up with TRBD2. The trim removed 5 bases at V and 1 base at J, leaving 8 bases unmatched. CDR1 is SGHVS, CDR2 FQNEAQ, per germline. CDR3 length: 16 amino acids. CDR3 sequence reads: CASSKGLAIQSYEQYF. DNA for the CDR3: TGTGCCAGCAGCAAGGGACTAGCGATACAATCCTACGAGCAGTACTTC.

The genes are TRBV6-6 and TRBJ2-1; D perhaps matches TRBD1 (6 bases). V dropped 0 bases and J dropped 7 bases, with 10 bases sitting between them. This CDR3 is built from 14 residues. The germline CDR1 and CDR2 sequences are MNHNY and SVGAGI (reference sequence). CDR3 sequence: CASSYSRTENEQFF. DNA for the CDR3: TGTGCCAGCAGTTACTCCCGGACAGAGAATGAGCAGTTCTTC.